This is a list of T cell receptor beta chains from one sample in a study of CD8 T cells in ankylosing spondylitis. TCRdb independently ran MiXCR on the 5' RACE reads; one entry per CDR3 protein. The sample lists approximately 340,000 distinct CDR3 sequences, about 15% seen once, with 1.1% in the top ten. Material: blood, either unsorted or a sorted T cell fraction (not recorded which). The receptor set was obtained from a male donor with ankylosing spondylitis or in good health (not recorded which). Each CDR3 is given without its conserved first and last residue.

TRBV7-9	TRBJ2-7	ASSLDHSSYEQY
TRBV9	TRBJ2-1	ASSPGAGVGEQF
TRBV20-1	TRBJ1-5	SAKTGGANQPQH
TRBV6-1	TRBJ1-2	ASTNLRQGYGYT
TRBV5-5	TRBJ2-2	ASSPSSGANTGELF
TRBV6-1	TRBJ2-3	ASSVQGLDITDTQY
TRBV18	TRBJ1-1	ASSSRGLMNTEAF
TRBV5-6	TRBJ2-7	ASSLLQNRWEQY
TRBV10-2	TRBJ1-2	ASRPPNNYGYT
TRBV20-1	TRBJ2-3	SARGLADTQY
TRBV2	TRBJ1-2	ASSPQGYTRNGYT
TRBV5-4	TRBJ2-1	ASSLKPNEQF
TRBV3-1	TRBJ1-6	ASSLYRTPLH
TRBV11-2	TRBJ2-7	ASRPGLISYEQY
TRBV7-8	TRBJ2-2	ASSPARVGLNTGELF
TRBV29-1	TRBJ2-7	SVVGDSYEQY
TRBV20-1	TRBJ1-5	SAFDRRTNQPQH
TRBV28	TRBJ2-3	ASRGRSPDTQY
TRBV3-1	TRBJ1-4	ASSPAPGQLNEKLF
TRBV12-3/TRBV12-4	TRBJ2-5	ASSSSVQETQY
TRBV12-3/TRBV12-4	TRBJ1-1	ASRPRENTEAF
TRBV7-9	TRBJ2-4	ASSLGDRQIQY
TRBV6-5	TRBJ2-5	ASMQQETQY
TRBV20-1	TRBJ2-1	SAPREFEQF
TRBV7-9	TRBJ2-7	ASSLPQGGANYEQY
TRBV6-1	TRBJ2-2	ASSGLRQGSYTGELF
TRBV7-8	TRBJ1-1	ASSKGQANTEAF
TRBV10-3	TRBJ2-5	AIRAAAETQY
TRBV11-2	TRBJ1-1	ASSYLGLGNTEAF
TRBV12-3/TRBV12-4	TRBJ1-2	ASRDRDYGYT
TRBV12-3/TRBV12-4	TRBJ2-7	ASRGTGPSYEQY
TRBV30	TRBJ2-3	AWKQGRYTDTQY
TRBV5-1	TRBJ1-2	ASSRDWDGYT
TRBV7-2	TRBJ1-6	ASSPGQGSSYNSPLH
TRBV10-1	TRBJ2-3	ASSPTSGRGEDTQY
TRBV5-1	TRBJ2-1	ASSPAGVASGRNEQF
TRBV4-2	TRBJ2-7	ASSQDGFRSGGSYEQY
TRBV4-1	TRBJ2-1	ASSQDSRYNEQF
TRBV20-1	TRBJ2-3	SAGASAGDLFTDTQY
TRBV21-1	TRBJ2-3	ASSLASGDDGTDTQY
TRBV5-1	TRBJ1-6	ASSRGTENSPLH
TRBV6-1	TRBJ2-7	ASTRTSASYEQY
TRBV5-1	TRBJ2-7	ASSYSGDSYEQY
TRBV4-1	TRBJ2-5	ASSQFGKETQY
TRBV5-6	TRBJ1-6	ASSLVQPNSPLH